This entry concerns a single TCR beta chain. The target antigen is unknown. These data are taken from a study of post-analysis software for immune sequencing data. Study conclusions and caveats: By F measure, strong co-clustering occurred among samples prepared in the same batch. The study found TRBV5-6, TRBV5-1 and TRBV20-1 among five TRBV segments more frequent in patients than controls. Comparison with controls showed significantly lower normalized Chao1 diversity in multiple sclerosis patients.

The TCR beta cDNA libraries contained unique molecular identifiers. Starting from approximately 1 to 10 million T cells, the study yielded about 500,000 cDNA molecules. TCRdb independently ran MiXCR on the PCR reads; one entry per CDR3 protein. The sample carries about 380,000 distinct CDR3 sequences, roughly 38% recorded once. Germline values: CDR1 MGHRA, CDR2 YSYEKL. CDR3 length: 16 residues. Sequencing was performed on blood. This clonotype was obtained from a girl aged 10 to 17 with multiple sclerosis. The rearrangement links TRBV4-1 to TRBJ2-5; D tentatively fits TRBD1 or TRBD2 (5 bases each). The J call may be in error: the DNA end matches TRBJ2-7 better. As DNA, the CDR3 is TGCGCCAGCAGCCAAGGATGGGACGCTTCTGTTTCCGAGCAGTACTTC. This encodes CASSQGWDASVSEQYF.